This T cell receptor (beta chain) was identified in a study of CD8+ T cells in alopecia areata (dated by TCRdb to the late 2010s). For context, the study as a whole: The treated patients, all with moderate-to-severe alopecia areata, were enrolled in an open-label pilot trial of oral tofacitinib given at 5 to 10 mg twice daily. Patients stayed on tofacitinib for 6 to 18 months and then had 6 months of follow-up off drug so that delayed response and recurrence could be assessed. Disease severity in treated patients was measured with the SALT score, which quantifies the percentage of affected scalp surface area. High-throughput TCRbeta sequencing was used to examine T cell clonal expansion in alopecia areata in both the C3H/HeJ mouse model and human patients. Human TCRbeta sequencing covered scalp tissue and sorted CD4+ and CD8+ peripheral blood T cells from patchy and totalis/universalis alopecia areata patients and healthy controls. Patients on tofacitinib were biopsied at baseline and after 4 and 24 weeks of treatment, and several of the patients also had a later scalp biopsy. Clonality in the scalp was compared among normal scalp (n=4), patchy alopecia areata scalp (n=8), and alopecia totalis/universalis scalp (n=8). RNA was extracted with the PAXgene miRNA kit for fixed scalp, the miRNeasy kit for PBMCs, and the RNeasy kit for mouse skin. immunoSEQ multiplex PCR using 35 Vbeta forward primers and 13 Jbeta reverse primers was used to amplify TCRbeta CDR3 regions. The full study reports these points: Scalp TCR repertoire analysis is complicated because resident alphabeta T cells in normal human skin are also sequenced, whereas mouse skin is dominated by gammadelta T cells. During tofacitinib treatment, many expanded lesional clones stuck around in both scalp and blood, and this persistence may partly explain why relapse happens after treatment is stopped. Lesional scalp, especially in alopecia totalis/universalis, showed higher clonality and more expanded CD8+ clones than normal scalp, suggesting antigenic drive. TCR sequences shared between patients were less clear than in mice, possibly partly because of HLA diversity in the patient population. Because the treated cohort was small and had just a single nonresponder, larger studies are needed to establish links between baseline CD8+ expansion and response. Scalp clonality and the number of expanded CD8+ clones among the top 100 scalp clones were significantly decreased by tofacitinib.

In light of the paper, this sample's treatment or condition label describes: oral pan-JAK inhibitor, 5-10 mg twice daily. Lesional scalp punch biopsies and peripheral blood were obtained from alopecia areata patients. PBMCs were isolated by density centrifugation and stained for CD3, CD4 and CD8, and CD4+ and CD8+ T cells were sorted on a FACSAria. The library came from the immunoSEQ multiplex PCR assay. To provide template for TCR sequencing, every sample had RNA extracted and reverse transcribed into cDNA. First-strand cDNA was synthesized using SuperScript III with a 2:1 mix of oligo-dT and random hexamers. A synthetic immune receptor repertoire was used to assess amplification bias, and residual bias was removed computationally. In the original analysis: Raw reads were preprocessed to remove errors, and CDR3 was defined according to IMGT conventions as the region from the conserved cysteine to phenylalanine. Clonality was computed by normalizing Shannon entropy by log2 of the number of productive unique TCRs and subtracting the result from 1. CD4 or CD8 identity of scalp clones was inferred by cross-referencing scalp TCRbeta sequences with sorted blood CD4 and CD8 repertoires. TCRdb limited this immuneACCESS table to in-frame rearrangements with V and J called. A share of clones is missing; checked studies link under half to unresolved V genes, and the rest is unexplained. V, J and clone size reflect that table, while D and trimming were determined from the DNA. The sample table records roughly 210,000 clones; around two fifths of these occur just once. The ten largest clones take up about 2.6% of the sample.

As to this clone: The antigen this receptor binds is unknown. Per-nucleotide qualities are absent, and no much larger clonotype sits a single base away.

The CDR3 contains 14 residues, cysteine and phenylalanine counted. The CDR3 DNA has 42 bases and is translated from base 1. V loses 3 bases at its end and J loses 7 bases; junction bases beyond the gene matches: 6. The CDR1 and CDR2 encoded by the germline V gene are KGHSH and LQKENI. The specimen was CD4+ T cells sorted from blood, collected around week 37, from a patient treated with tofacitinib. The chain couples TRBV18 to TRBJ2-1; the junction holds 7 bases that match TRBD2. The source of this sequence is a human donor with alopecia areata. The CDR3 protein sequence reads: CASSPGRASNEQFF. The nucleotide sequence is TGTGCCAGCTCACCTGGGAGGGCCTCTAATGAGCAGTTCTTC. Beyond the CDR3, the reference TRBV18 and TRBJ2-1 genes provide the residues; the full variable domain reads: NAGVMQNPRHLVRRRGQEARLRCSPMKGHSHVYWYRQLPEEGLKFMVYLQKENIIDESGMPKERFSAEFPKEGPSILRIQQVVRGDSAAYFCASSPGRASNEQFFGPGTRLTVL.